These 14 T cell receptor beta chains came from one sample sequenced in a study of PD-1 blockade in mismatch repair-deficient tumors. Repertoires were generated with immunoSEQ multiplex PCR, while TCRdb's copy carries only in-frame clones and drops some. The repertoire holds 75,000 to 85,000 clones, approximately 84% seen once, with 2.5% to 3% in the top ten. Sequences were derived from peripheral blood, sampled 12 weeks after starting pembrolizumab. The receptors come from an adult with mismatch repair-deficient cancer.

The chain combines TRBV27 with TRBJ2-1; a weak D match, TRBD1 (6 bases). V lost 3 bases and J 6 bases, leaving 12 bases between the germline ends. CDR1 is MNHEY and CDR2 is SMNVEV in the germline V gene (reference sequence). The CDR3 is made up of 14 amino acids. This CDR3 reads CASSFADSSNEQFF. The DNA for the CDR3 is TGTGCCAGCAGTTTCGCGGACAGTAGCAATGAGCAGTTCTTC.

This rearrangement joins TRBV10-3 to TRBJ1-3; 7 bases line up with TRBD1. Germline assignment: CDR1 ENHRY and CDR2 SYGVKD. With V trimmed by 6 bases and J by 0 bases, 5 bases remained unmatched. This CDR3 is 15 amino acids long. The DNA for the CDR3 is TGTGCCATCAGGACAGGGATAAGCTCTGGAAACACCATATATTTT. Its translation: CAIRTGISSGNTIYF.

This clone was seen only a few times. The J gene is TRBJ1-1, the V gene TRBV6-6, with D unclear. Per germline, CDR1 MNHNY and CDR2 SVGAGI (reference sequence). The CDR3 contains 14 residues. V was shortened by 7 bases and J by 1 base, with 13 bases between the two germline ends. CDR3 protein: CASTLPAGNTEAFF. In nucleotides, the CDR3 is TGTGCCAGCACCCTACCGGCGGGGAACACTGAAGCTTTCTTT.

The genes are TRBV14 and TRBJ2-7; unclear D gene. The CDR3 contains 14 residues. In germline, CDR1 is SGHDN, CDR2 FVKESK. The ends were cut back, 4 bases at V and 2 bases at J, with 12 bases in the middle. CDR3 loop: CASSLFPGPYEQYF. The DNA for the CDR3 is TGTGCCAGCAGCCTTTTTCCGGGTCCCTACGAGCAGTACTTC. Using reference TRBV14 and TRBJ2-7 for the parts outside the CDR3, the full variable domain is EAGVTQFPSHSVIEKGQTVTLRCDPISGHDNLYWYRRVMGKEIKFLLHFVKESKQDESGMPNNRFLAERTGGTYSTLKVQPAELEDSGVYFCASSLFPGPYEQYFGPGTRLTVT.

This sequence joins TRBV7-9 and TRBJ2-1, with 10 bases aligning to TRBD2. This CDR3 contains 12 residues. Losses at the gene ends were 5 bases for V and 10 bases for J; bases not matched to a gene: 2. Germline values: CDR1 SEHNR, CDR2 FQNEAQ (reference sequence). CDR3 in amino acids: CASSEGLAEQFF. CDR3 DNA sequence: TGTGCCAGCAGCGAGGGACTAGCGGAGCAGTTCTTC.

The chain links TRBV7-3 to TRBJ2-3, with unresolved D. V gave up 0 bases and J gave up 5 bases, with 6 bases separating them. This CDR3 has 13 residues. CDR1 SGHTA and CDR2 FQGTGA come from the germline V gene. The CDR3 sequence is CASSLTGIDTQYF. CDR3 in DNA: TGTGCCAGCAGCTTAACGGGAATAGATACGCAGTATTTT.

This clone occurred once. The rearrangement joins TRBV2 to TRBJ2-7, with 7 bases fitting TRBD2. Losses at the gene ends were 4 bases for V and 6 bases for J; bases not matched to a gene: 3. Per germline, CDR1 SNHLY and CDR2 FYNNEI. The CDR3 contains 12 residues. The CDR3 loop is CASSGDYSEQYF. The CDR3 region has the DNA TGTGCCAGCAGTGGGGACTATTCCGAGCAGTACTTC.

As DNA, the CDR3 is TGTGCCAGCAGCTTGGATCTCAGGAGCTCCTACAATGAGCAGTTCTTC. This codes for CASSLDLRSSYNEQFF. This chain links TRBV5-6 with TRBJ2-1, with no clear D. There are 16 residues in the CDR3. Germline V CDR1 and CDR2: SGHDT, YYEEEE. Trimming stripped 0 bases from V and 0 bases from J, with 10 bases between.

This chain joins TRBV30 and TRBJ1-5; TRBD1 is a possible D gene (6 bases). V lost 0 bases and J lost 3, with 12 bases in between. This CDR3 comprises 15 residues. The germline gives CDR1 GTSNPN, CDR2 SVGIG (reference sequence). The CDR3 protein is CAWSVTGSLNQPQHF. DNA for the CDR3: TGTGCCTGGAGTGTGACAGGCTCCCTCAATCAGCCCCAGCATTTT.

This chain joins TRBV9 and TRBJ2-2; 11 positions agree with TRBD2. Germline V gene lookup returns CDR1 SGDLS and CDR2 YYNGEE. With V trimmed by 2 bases and J by 1 base, 1 base remained unmatched. The CDR3 is 16 amino acids. CDR3 in DNA: TGTGCCAGCAGCGTCGGACTAGCGGGGAACACCGGGGAGCTGTTTTTT. Its protein is CASSVGLAGNTGELFF.

This rearrangement joins TRBV14 to TRBJ1-1, with no clear D. The ends were cut back, 4 bases at V and 4 bases at J, with 10 bases in the middle. CDR1 and CDR2 (germline): SGHDN, FVKESK. The CDR3 is made up of 13 amino acids. The CDR3 loop is CASSPVWATEAFF. The CDR3 region has the DNA TGTGCCAGCAGCCCTGTTTGGGCCACTGAAGCTTTCTTT.

V is TRBV28 and J is TRBJ1-1; maybe TRBD1 (5 bases). Trimming took off 6 bases at V and 8 bases at J, with 13 bases between the two ends. From germline, CDR1 is MDHEN and CDR2 SYDVKM. CDR3 length: 12 amino acids. CDR3 nucleotides: TGTGCCAGCAGGAGCGGGACGGAAGAAGCTTTCTTT. This gives the protein CASRSGTEEAFF.

The CDR3 sequence is CASSLLREQYF. In DNA, the CDR3 is TGTGCCAGCAGCCTATTGAGGGAGCAGTACTTC. The chain recombines TRBV7-2 with TRBJ2-7; D unresolved. CDR1 and CDR2 from the germline V gene are SGHTA and FQGNSA. CDR3 length: 11 residues. V lost 5 bases and J lost 7, with 9 bases in between.

This clone is a singleton in its sample. The chain carries TRBV5-8 and TRBJ1-4, with 8 bases identical to TRBD1. The J segment lost 8 bases and the V segment lost 2 bases, leaving 11 bases of the junction unmatched. CDR1 is SGHTS, CDR2 YDEGEE, per germline. This CDR3 is built from 16 residues. The CDR3 region is CASSFYRGDRSEKLFF. In DNA form, the CDR3 reads TGTGCCAGCAGCTTTTATCGCGGGGACAGGAGCGAAAAACTGTTTTTT.